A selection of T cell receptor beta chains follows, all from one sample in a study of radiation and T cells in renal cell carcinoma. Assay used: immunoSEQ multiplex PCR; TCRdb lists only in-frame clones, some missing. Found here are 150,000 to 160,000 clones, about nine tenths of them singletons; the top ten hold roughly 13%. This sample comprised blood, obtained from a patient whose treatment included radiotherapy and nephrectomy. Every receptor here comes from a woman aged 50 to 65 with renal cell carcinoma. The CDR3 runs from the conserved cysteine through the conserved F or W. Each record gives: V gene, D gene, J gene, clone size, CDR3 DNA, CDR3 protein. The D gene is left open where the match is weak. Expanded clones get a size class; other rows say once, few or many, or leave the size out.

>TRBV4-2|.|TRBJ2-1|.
TGTGCCAGCAGCCAAGCGACAGGAAGCTCCTACAATGAGCAGTTCTTC
CASSQATGSSYNEQFF
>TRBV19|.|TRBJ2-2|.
TGTGCCAGTAGTATAATCGGGACTTTCTTCACCGGGGAGCTGTTTTTT
CASSIIGTFFTGELFF
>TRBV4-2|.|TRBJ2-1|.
TGTGCCAGCAGAATCGATGGCCAGAATACGGGGAATGAGCAGTTCTTC
CASRIDGQNTGNEQFF
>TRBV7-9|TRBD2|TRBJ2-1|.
TGTGCCAGCAGGTCTGGGGCTAGCGGGGGCCACTCCTACAATGAGCAGTTCTTC
CASRSGASGGHSYNEQFF
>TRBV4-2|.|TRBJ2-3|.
TGTGCCAGCAGCCAAGCGACTAGAGATACGCAGTATTTT
CASSQATRDTQYF
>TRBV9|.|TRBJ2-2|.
TGTGCCAGCAGCGCCTTTGGGGCAGTTGGGCAGGGGCATACCGGGGAGCTGTTTTTT
CASSAFGAVGQGHTGELFF
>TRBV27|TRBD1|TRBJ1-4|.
TGTGCCAGCAGTCCTCACAGGGGGACGGGAGAAAAACTGTTTTTT
CASSPHRGTGEKLFF
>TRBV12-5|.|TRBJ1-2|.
TGTGCTAGTGCCTCGCGCTTGATTACTAACTATGGCTACACCTTC
CASASRLITNYGYTF
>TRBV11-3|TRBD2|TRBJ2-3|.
TGTGCCAGCAGCTTAGCGAGCGGGGGTTTGGATACGCAGTATTTT
CASSLASGGLDTQYF
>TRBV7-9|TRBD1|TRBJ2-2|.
TGTGCCAGCCGTCGGACAGGAACGAACACCGGGGAGCTGTTTTTT
CASRRTGTNTGELFF
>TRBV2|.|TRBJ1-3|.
TGTGCCAGCAGTGAGGCCAGTGTTCACTCTGGAAACACCATATATTTT
CASSEASVHSGNTIYF
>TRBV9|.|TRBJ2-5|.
TGTGCCAGCAGCGTAAAGTTAGGGACTCGGGAGACCCAGTACTTC
CASSVKLGTRETQYF
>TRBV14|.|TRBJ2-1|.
TGTGCCAGCAGCCACCCTGAGGGCGGGCATGAGCAGTTCTTC
CASSHPEGGHEQFF
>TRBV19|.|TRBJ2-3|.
TGTGCCAGTAGTATAGACGACCGAACGCAGTATTTT
CASSIDDRTQYF
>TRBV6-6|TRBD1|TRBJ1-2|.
TGTGCCAGCAGCACTGACAGGGACAACACCTTC
CASSTDRDNTF
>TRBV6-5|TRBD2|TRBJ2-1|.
TGTGCCAGCAGCTTGGTCCCGGGGGGATACAATGAGCAGTTCTTC
CASSLVPGGYNEQFF
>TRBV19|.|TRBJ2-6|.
TGTGCCAGTAGTTTGGGGCACGGGGCCAACGTCCTGACTTTC
CASSLGHGANVLTF
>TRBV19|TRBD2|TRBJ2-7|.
TGTGCCAGTAGTGTTCGGGGGGGGCAGGACGAGCAGTACTTC
CASSVRGGQDEQYF
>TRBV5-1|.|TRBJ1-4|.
TGCGCCAGCAGCTCTCAGGGACACCCTTTTGCAACTAATGAAAAACTGTTTTTT
CASSSQGHPFATNEKLFF
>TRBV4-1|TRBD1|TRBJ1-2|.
TGCGCCAGCAGCCAAGTGGCAGGGGGCTATGGCTACACCTTC
CASSQVAGGYGYTF
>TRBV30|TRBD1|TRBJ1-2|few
TGTGCCTGGAGTCCACCAGGGGGCTGGGACTATGGCTACACCTTC
CAWSPPGGWDYGYTF
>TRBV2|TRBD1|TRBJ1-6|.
TGTGCCAGCAGACGGAACAGGGGGCAGGGAACCTTCCCTTCACCCCTCCACTTT
CASRRNRGQGTFPSPLHF
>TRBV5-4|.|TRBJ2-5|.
TGTGCCAGCAGCTTGGATCTGTTCCAAGAGACCCAGTACTTC
CASSLDLFQETQYF
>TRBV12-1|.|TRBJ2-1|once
TGTGCCAGGCGACGGGACAGGGGAAAGAATGAGCAGTTCTTC
CARRRDRGKNEQFF
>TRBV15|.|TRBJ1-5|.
TGTGCCACCAGCAGAGATAGGGGGAATAGCAATCAGCCCCAGCATTTT
CATSRDRGNSNQPQHF
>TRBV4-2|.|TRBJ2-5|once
TGTGCCAGCAGCGGGCGGGGCGAAGAGACCCAGTACTTC
CASSGRGEETQYF
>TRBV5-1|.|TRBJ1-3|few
TGCGCCAGCAGTCCAGGGTCTGGAAACACCATATATTTT
CASSPGSGNTIYF
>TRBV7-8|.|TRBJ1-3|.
TGTGCCAGCAGCTTAGGTTCAGGGGCAGGAGGAAACACCATATATTTT
CASSLGSGAGGNTIYF
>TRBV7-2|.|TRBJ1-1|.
TGTGCCAGCAGCTTAGGAACGGCGAACACTGAAGCTTTCTTT
CASSLGTANTEAFF
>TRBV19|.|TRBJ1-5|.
TGTGCCAGTACACCGTTGTATAGCAATCAGCCCCAGCATTTT
CASTPLYSNQPQHF
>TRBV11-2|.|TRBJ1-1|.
TGTGCCAGCAGCTTAGATCTGTTCACACAATTGAACACTGAAGCTTTCTTT
CASSLDLFTQLNTEAFF
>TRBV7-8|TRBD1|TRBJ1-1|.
TGTGCCAGCAGCTTTCGGACAGGGAGGTACGGTGAAGCTTTCTTT
CASSFRTGRYGEAFF
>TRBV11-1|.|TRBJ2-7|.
TGTGCCAGCAGCCCATCTGGCGGTCAGACCTACGAGCAGTACTTC
CASSPSGGQTYEQYF
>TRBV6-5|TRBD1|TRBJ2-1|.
TGTGCCAGCAGAGGGGACAGGGGCACCTACAATGAGCAGTTCTTC
CASRGDRGTYNEQFF
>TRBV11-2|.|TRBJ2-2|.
TGTGCCAGCAGCTTAGATTCGCTGGCCGGGGAGCTGTTTTTT
CASSLDSLAGELFF
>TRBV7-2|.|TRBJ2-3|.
TGTGCCAGCAGCCCAGCCTCTAGCACAGATACGCAGTATTTT
CASSPASSTDTQYF
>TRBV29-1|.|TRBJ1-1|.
TGCAGCGTTGATGTGAATCCTGAAGCTTTCTTT
CSVDVNPEAFF
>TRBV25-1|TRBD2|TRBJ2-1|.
TGTGCCACCGAGCGGGGCGCCTACAATGAGCAGTTCTTC
CATERGAYNEQFF
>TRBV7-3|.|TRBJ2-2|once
TGTGCCAGCAGCTGGGTCTTTGGCACCGGGGAGCTGTTTTTT
CASSWVFGTGELFF
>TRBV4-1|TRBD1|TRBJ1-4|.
TGCGCCAGCAGCCAAGAACCTACAGGGGGCTGGGGTAATGAAAAACTGTTTTTT
CASSQEPTGGWGNEKLFF
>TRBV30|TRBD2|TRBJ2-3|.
TGTGCCTGGAGTGCGTTAGCGGGGGGCCAGGATACGCAGTATTTT
CAWSALAGGQDTQYF
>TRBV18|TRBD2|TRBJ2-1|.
TGTGCCAGCTCACCAGGACTAGCGGGGGACAATGAGCAGTTCTTC
CASSPGLAGDNEQFF
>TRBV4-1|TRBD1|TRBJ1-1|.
TGCGCCAGCAGCCCCCCGGTCACAGGGGAGATCACTGAAGCTTTCTTT
CASSPPVTGEITEAFF